This TCR beta chain is from a study of cytomegalovirus exposure and HLA in healthy donors. Repertoires were generated with immunoSEQ multiplex PCR, while TCRdb's copy carries only in-frame clones and drops some. The sample yields about 330,000 clones, about nine tenths seen once. The sequencing input was PBMCs. This clonotype originated in a woman aged 25 to 45 in good health and CMV-seropositive.

DNA for the CDR3: TGTGCCAGCAGCGCGGGCAGGGAGGTTTGGAACACTGAAGCTTTCTTT. Protein product: CASSAGREVWNTEAFF. The genes are TRBV5-4 and TRBJ1-1; D may be TRBD1 (5 bases). The CDR3 sequence is 16 residues long. V was trimmed by 4 bases and J by 1 base, leaving 17 bases between them. The V gene's germline CDR1 is SGHNT and CDR2 YYREEE (reference sequence).